Shown below are 9 T cell receptor beta chains from a single sample sequenced in a study of T cells in Graves' hyperthyroidism and ophthalmopathy. RNA transcripts provided the source from which TCR beta CDR3 regions were amplified. HTBI primers were the set used in a first-round RT-PCR of the TCR CDR3. TCRdb reprocessed the multiplex PCR reads with MiXCR, giving one entry per CDR3 protein. The repertoire holds under 650,000 distinct CDR3 sequences, with roughly 15% as singletons. Sequencing input: blood. These receptors came from a woman aged 25 to 39 with Graves' hyperthyroidism.

The chain uses TRBV29-1 and TRBJ1-2; weak D call: TRBD1 (5 bases). Per germline, CDR1 SQVTM and CDR2 ANQGSEA. The CDR3 loop spans 11 amino acids. V lost 6 bases and J lost 8, with 13 bases in between. The CDR3 spells CSVSGLGGYTF. The CDR3 nucleotides are TGCAGCGTCTCGGGACTCGGGGGCTACACCTTC.

Only a few counts were recorded for this clonotype. The chain couples TRBV2 to TRBJ2-7; TRBD1 agrees at 12 bases. This CDR3 has 15 amino acids. The ends lost 4 bases at V and 3 bases at J; junction bases unmatched: 4. CDR1 and CDR2 from the germline V gene are SNHLY and FYNNEI. CDR3 sequence: CASSGDRGPSYEQYF. The CDR3 nucleotides are TGTGCCAGCAGTGGGGACAGGGGGCCAAGCTACGAGCAGTACTTC. The complete variable domain, with remaining parts taken from reference TRBV2 and TRBJ2-7, reads EPEVTQTPSHQVTQMGQEVILRCVPISNHLYFYWYRQILGQKVEFLVSFYNNEISEKSEIFDDQFSVERPDGSNFTLKIRSTKLEDSAMYFCASSGDRGPSYEQYFGPGTRLTVT.

This clonotype was seen repeatedly, ten times or more. The V call is TRBV7-2, the J call TRBJ2-7, with D uncertain. Deletions cut 3 bases from V and 0 bases from J, with 15 bases between. In germline, CDR1 is SGHTA, CDR2 FQGNSA. The CDR3 is 16 amino acids. CDR3 nucleotides: TGTGCCAGCAGCTTCCGACTTACTCTAACCTCCTACGAGCAGTACTTC. This gives the protein CASSFRLTLTSYEQYF.

This clonotype was counted ten times or more. CDR3 in DNA: TGTGCCACCAGCACCCGGACGGGCTATGGCTACACCTTC. Translating it yields CATSTRTGYGYTF. The V gene is TRBV24-1, the J gene TRBJ1-2; D is unresolved. Germline V gene sequence: CDR1 KGHDR, CDR2 SFDVKD. The CDR3 has 13 residues. Trimming stripped 7 bases from V and 4 bases from J, with 12 bases between.

The chain joins TRBV11-3 to TRBJ2-7; 7 bases are shared with TRBD2. CDR1 and CDR2 (germline): SGHNT, YENEEA. The CDR3 contains 16 residues. J gave up 0 bases and V 5 bases, and 10 bases lay outside the gene matches. The CDR3: CASSQDPGGSSYEQYF. The CDR3 coding sequence is TGTGCCAGCAGCCAAGATCCAGGCGGGAGCTCCTACGAGCAGTACTTC.

The sample holds many counts of this clonotype. For the CDR3, the DNA is TGTGCCAGCAGTGAAGCGCTTCTAAGGGACAGTTCCTACGAGCAGTACTTC. The encoded protein is CASSEALLRDSSYEQYF. The chain employs TRBV6-1 and TRBJ2-7; 7 bases line up with TRBD1. This CDR3 comprises 17 residues. The germline gives CDR1 MNHNS, CDR2 SASEGT. The ends lost 0 bases at V and 1 base at J; junction bases unmatched: 9.

This clonotype was seen repeatedly, ten times or more. CDR3: CASSPRVGMEPQHF. In DNA, the CDR3 is TGTGCCAGCAGTCCCCGGGTAGGTATGGAGCCCCAGCATTTT. This chain uses TRBV28 with TRBJ1-5; D call uncertain. CDR1 and CDR2 from the germline V gene are MDHEN and SYDVKM. The CDR3 loop spans 14 amino acids. The V gene lost 5 bases and the J gene lost 8 bases, with 16 bases spanning the gap. The whole variable domain, filled in from reference TRBV28 and TRBJ1-5, reads DVKVTQSSRYLVKRTGEKVFLECVQDMDHENMFWYRQDPGLGLRLIYFSYDVKMKEKGDIPEGYSVSREKKERFSLILESASTNQTSMYLCASSPRVGMEPQHFGDGTRLSIL.

This clonotype has a count of ten or more. V gene TRBV12-3 or TRBV12-4 combines with J gene TRBJ1-1; 9 positions agree with TRBD1. Trimming cost V 5 bases and J 7 bases; bases outside gene matches: 11. This CDR3 region has 15 residues. The CDR3 sequence is CASSHPQQGAIEAFF. CDR3 in DNA: TGTGCCAGCAGTCATCCGCAACAGGGGGCAATTGAAGCTTTCTTT.

This chain connects TRBV12-3 or TRBV12-4 to TRBJ1-5; D is uncertain. The CDR3 has 14 residues. With 5 bases removed from V and 5 bases from J, the gap between germline ends came to 13 bases. The CDR3 DNA reads as TGTGCCAGCAGTCGGACGACACCCCATCAGCCCCAGCATTTT. Its translation: CASSRTTPHQPQHF.